This T cell receptor (beta chain) comes out of a study of T cell responses to AZD1222 COVID-19 vaccine. CDR1 is SNHLY, CDR2 FYNNEI, per germline. The CDR3 has 12 amino acids. Trimming at V came to 6 bases and at J to 11 bases, leaving 8 bases not matched to a gene. Sequencing used immunoSEQ multiplex PCR; TCRdb keeps in-frame clones, though not all of them. Found here are around 150,000 clones, roughly 90% of them singletons; the top ten hold less than 6.5%. The chain uses TRBV2 and TRBJ1-1; the match to TRBD1 covers 8 bases. This receptor was identified in an adult in good health. This sample comprised peripheral blood, obtained on day 0 of AZD1222 vaccination. This chain's CDR3 is CASRDRTGWAFF. In DNA, the CDR3 is TGTGCCAGCAGGGACAGGACAGGGTGGGCTTTCTTT.